This T cell receptor beta chain emerged from a study of CD8+ T cells in alopecia areata. About the study: C3H/HeJ donors aged about 6-13 months with spontaneous alopecia supplied skin grafted onto roughly 6-10-week-old female C3H/HeJ mice. Study-level points and caveats: Compared with mice, patients displayed less clear TCR sharing, possibly for HLA-related reasons.

RNA was extracted and reverse transcribed into cDNA as the sequencing template. Some clones are missing from TCRdb's copy, which holds only in-frame ones; the method was immunoSEQ multiplex PCR. The data list some 110,000 clones, none observed once; roughly 21% falls to the top ten. Regarding this clone: Its antigen is unknown. The genes and germline here are from mouse. The read finishes 4 residues shy of the CDR3 end, and the germline J gene is used to complete it.

V was clipped by 2 bases and J by 3 bases; unmatched bases: 3. Per germline, CDR1 FNHDT and CDR2 SITEND (reference sequence). This CDR3 comprises 14 residues. This TCR was sampled from a C3H/HeJ mouse with alopecia areata. This line is of MHC haplotype H2-k. V and J are TRBV19 and TRBJ2-3; 7 nucleotides line up with TRBD1. Sequences were obtained from lesional skin. This chain's CDR3 is CASSMPRGAETLYF. The covered CDR3 bases are TGTGCCAGCAGTATGCCCAGGGGGGCAGAA.